This T cell receptor (beta chain) originates from a study of shared clonotypes between healthy human individuals. Points from the study as a whole: In this cohort, only blood was sampled, and tissue repertoires likely differ. As a rule, naive subsets had a larger estimated richness than memory subsets. Of the naive CD4 clonotypes, around 5% were shared across a few donors.

This clone was detected only a few times. Its specificity is unknown. In the sorted-subset replicate PCRs, approximately 200 ng DNA, tens of thousands of T cell genomes, was used. Clones were read by immunoSEQ multiplex PCR, and TCRdb kept only the in-frame ones, dropping some. The sample contains about 670,000 clones, roughly 70% of which appear only once. The origin of this receptor is a woman in her 30s in good health. The sample comprised memory CD4+ T cells sorted from blood. As for subset: CD45RA-negative fraction.

The CDR3 loop is CASSEAGGGTEAFF. CDR3 sequence (DNA): TGTGCCAGCAGTGAAGCGGGAGGGGGCACTGAAGCTTTCTTT. The chain joins TRBV2 to TRBJ1-1, with D perhaps matching TRBD1 (6 bases). The germline V and J ends were trimmed by 0 bases and 4 bases, with 9 bases remaining between them. Germline CDR1 is SNHLY and CDR2 is FYNNEI. The CDR3 length is 14 residues.